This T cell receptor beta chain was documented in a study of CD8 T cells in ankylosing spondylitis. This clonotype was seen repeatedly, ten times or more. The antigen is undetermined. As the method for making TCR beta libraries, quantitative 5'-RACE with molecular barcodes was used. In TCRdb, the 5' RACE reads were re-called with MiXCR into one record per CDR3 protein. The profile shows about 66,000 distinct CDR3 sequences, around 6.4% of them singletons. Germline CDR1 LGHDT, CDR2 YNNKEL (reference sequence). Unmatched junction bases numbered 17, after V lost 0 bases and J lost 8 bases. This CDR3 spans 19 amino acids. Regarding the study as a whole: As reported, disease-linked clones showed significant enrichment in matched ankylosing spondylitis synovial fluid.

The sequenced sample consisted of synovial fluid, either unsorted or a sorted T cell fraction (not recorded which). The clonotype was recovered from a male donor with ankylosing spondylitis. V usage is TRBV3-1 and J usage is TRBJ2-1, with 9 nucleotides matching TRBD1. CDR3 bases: TGTGCCAGCAGCCAAGACGGGACAGGGCAACAGCGGGACGGTGATGAGCAGTTCTTC. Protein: CASSQDGTGQQRDGDEQFF.